The clone carrying this T cell receptor beta chain was picked up many times. TCRdb reprocessed the 5' RACE reads with MiXCR, giving one entry per CDR3 protein. The repertoire holds 22,000 or so distinct CDR3 sequences, with roughly 4.5% as singletons. The sample originates from a study of spatial heterogeneity in lung cancer. Background on the study: Alpha-chain sequences were consistently detected in smaller numbers than beta-chain sequences. Averaged across combinations, each unique TCR and UMI pairing appeared more than ten times in raw reads, which were uncorrected.

Time point defined: sample taken at primary tumor resection. Sequencing of whole RNA from tumor, nontumor lung or frozen PBMC involved no sorting. The sample was PBMCs, taken at surgery. This TCR came from a male donor with early-stage non-small cell lung cancer.

Written as DNA, the CDR3 is TGCGCCAGCAGCTTGGCAGGGACTCAGCCCCAGCATTTT. Residues: CASSLAGTQPQHF. The chain employs TRBV5-1 and TRBJ1-5; weak D call: TRBD1 (5 bases). Trimming shortened V by 0 bases and J by 6 bases, and 7 bases separated the two germline ends. Germline V lookup: CDR1 SGHRS, CDR2 YFSETQ. The CDR3 extends over 13 amino acids. Combining the CDR3 with reference TRBV5-1 and TRBJ1-5 gives the whole variable domain KAGVTQTPRYLIKTRGQQVTLSCSPISGHRSVSWYQQTPGQGLQFLFEYFSETQRNKGNFPGRFSGRQFSNSRSEMNVSTLELGDSALYLCASSLAGTQPQHFGDGTRLSIL.